A single sample gave rise to the 9 T cell receptor beta chains below, sequenced in a study of CD8+ T cells in alopecia areata. As the sequencing template, cDNA was produced by extracting RNA and reverse transcribing it. Clones were sequenced by immunoSEQ multiplex PCR, and TCRdb holds only the in-frame ones, with some missing. The data hold 95,000 to 100,000 clones, with around 60% observed a single time. Regarding treatment: oral pan-JAK inhibitor, 5-10 mg twice daily. The sequencing here drew on CD8+ T cells sorted from blood, taken at week 56, from a patient treated with tofacitinib. Receptors originate from a human donor with alopecia areata.

V and J are TRBV15 and TRBJ2-2; TRBD2 aligns across 7 bases. Germline assignment: CDR1 LNHNV and CDR2 YYDKDF (reference sequence). The length of the CDR3 is 12 residues. J gave up 7 bases and V 8 bases, and 4 bases lay outside the gene matches. The CDR3 protein is CATLTGGGELFF. The CDR3 region has the DNA TGTGCCACCCTCACGGGGGGCGGGGAGCTGTTTTTT.

There are a few counts of this clone. The chain employs TRBV29-1 and TRBJ2-1; tentative D call: TRBD2 (5 bases). CDR3 length equals 11 residues. Trimming pared 5 bases from V and 5 bases from J, leaving 7 bases between. Germline assignment: CDR1 SQVTM and CDR2 ANQGSEA. CDR3 protein: CSVPGDNEQFF. In nucleotides, the CDR3 is TGCAGCGTTCCCGGGGACAATGAGCAGTTCTTC.

The V call is TRBV4-2, the J call TRBJ1-4; a possible D gene is TRBD1 (5 bases). CDR3 length equals 16 residues. CDR1 LGHNA and CDR2 YNFKEQ come from the germline V gene. Trimming removed 0 bases at V and 4 bases at J, with 12 bases between. The CDR3 is CASSQDWDAFNEKLFF. CDR3 DNA: TGTGCCAGCAGCCAAGACTGGGACGCATTTAATGAAAAACTGTTTTTT.

This rearrangement joins TRBV5-6 to TRBJ2-2, with D hard to call. This CDR3 is built from 11 residues. Germline V CDR1 and CDR2: SGHDT, YYEEEE. Trimming took 7 bases from V and 6 from J, leaving 7 bases between them. The CDR3 DNA follows: TGTGCCAGCGTTGGCGCCGGGGAGCTGTTTTTT. Its translation: CASVGAGELFF.

The chain links TRBV30 to TRBJ2-1, with TRBD2 as a possible D gene (5 bases). Germline values: CDR1 GTSNPN, CDR2 SVGIG (reference sequence). Trimming left V 3 bases short and J 6 bases short, with 9 bases between. The CDR3 contains 12 residues. Here the CDR3 reads CAWRRVRNEQFF. Here the CDR3 DNA reads TGTGCCTGGAGGAGGGTTCGCAATGAGCAGTTCTTC.

The rearrangement uses TRBV5-6 and TRBJ2-7; D not certain. This CDR3 comprises 14 residues. Germline V gene lookup returns CDR1 SGHDT and CDR2 YYEEEE. V dropped 3 bases and J dropped 2 bases, with 12 bases sitting between them. CDR3 sequence: CASSSPDGTYEQYF. The CDR3, as DNA: TGTGCCAGCAGCTCGCCAGATGGAACCTACGAGCAGTACTTC.

The V call is TRBV5-1, the J call TRBJ2-3, with 12 bases matching TRBD2. Trimming removed 0 bases from V and 3 bases from J; junction bases left unmatched: 8. Germline assignment: CDR1 SGHRS and CDR2 YFSETQ. The CDR3 is 18 amino acids. The CDR3 is CASSLAASGGARTDTQYF. The CDR3 DNA reads as TGCGCCAGCAGCTTGGCGGCTAGCGGGGGGGCCAGGACAGATACGCAGTATTTT.

V gene TRBV19 combines with J gene TRBJ1-1; 10 nucleotides match TRBD1. V shed 3 bases, J shed 1 base, and the junction held 8 bases outside the gene matches. Germline V gene data show CDR1 as LNHDA and CDR2 as SQIVND (reference sequence). The CDR3 contains 17 residues. CDR3 nucleotide sequence: TGTGCCAGTAGTATTCGCGGGACAGGGGCTAGGAACACTGAAGCTTTCTTT. Amino acid sequence: CASSIRGTGARNTEAFF.

V usage is TRBV6-5 and J usage is TRBJ2-3; 7 nucleotides align to TRBD2. Germline V CDR1 and CDR2: MNHEY, SVGAGI. The V segment lost 6 bases and the J segment 0 bases; nucleotides outside the gene matches: 6. CDR3 length: 15 amino acids. Written as DNA, the CDR3 is TGTGCCAGCAGCCCCTGGGGGGGGAGCACAGATACGCAGTATTTT. This sequence encodes CASSPWGGSTDTQYF.